The source of this T cell receptor (beta chain) is a study of regulatory T cells in long-lasting Graves disease. This sample's time point: newly diagnosed GD, antithyroid drugs for less than 3 months. Extracted PBMC RNA gave rise to the TCR library. Graves' disease diagnosis followed American Thyroid Association guidelines. Germline CDR1 reads LNHDA; CDR2 reads SQIVND (reference sequence). The CDR3 contains 13 residues. Trimming stripped 3 bases from V and 2 bases from J, with 7 bases between. CDR3-region Arm-PCR and iRepertoire HTBI primers produced the TCR beta libraries. Each CDR3 protein gets one entry after TCRdb re-called the multiplex PCR reads with MiXCR. The table lists under 250,000 distinct CDR3 sequences, around 21% of them singletons.

This receptor was taken from a female donor with Graves disease. The V call is TRBV19, the J call TRBJ1-2; D uncertain. Sequencing was performed on peripheral blood mononuclear cells (PBMCs), taken at new diagnosis, from a patient treated with antithyroid drugs. The CDR3 DNA sequence: TGTGCCAGTAGTATGGAACAGAACTATGGCTACACCTTC. Its protein is CASSMEQNYGYTF.